The T cell receptor (beta chain) described here comes from a study of T cells expressing NK-cell markers (dated by TCRdb to 2018 to 2021). At the level of the whole study: In sorted CD3+CD56+NKG2C+, CD3+CD56+NKG2C- and CD3+CD56-NKG2C+ T-cell subsets from eight donors, TCR beta-chain repertoires were profiled. Among the eight sequenced donors, seven were HCMV-seropositive and one was HCMV-seronegative. All eight donors whose samples were sequenced were randomly selected healthy volunteers, three of them men and five women. Sequencing of the libraries produced 2 x 150 bp reads on Illumina HiSeq 2000/2500, MiSeq or NextSeq.

HCMV-specific IgG was detected in serum with a commercial ELISA kit to determine HCMV serostatus. Ficoll density gradient centrifugation was used to isolate peripheral blood mononuclear cells from blood. Remarks on this clonotype: The antigen this receptor binds is unknown.

General findings and caveats noted by the study authors: It remained unclear whether the expanded NKG2C-expressing T cell clones were specific for HCMV antigens. Those dominant clonotypes were again the most abundant among CD3+CD56-NKG2C+ cells in a few donors, at 28.3-60.1%. In roughly six donors, the dominant CD3+CD56+NKG2C+ clonotypes ranked among the top 10 CD8+ clonotypes, making up 1.0-7.0% of CD8+ T cells.

From the germline V gene, CDR1 is SGDLS and CDR2 is YYNGEE. The CDR3 contains 15 residues, cysteine and phenylalanine counted. No nucleotide data were recorded. The listed sequencing device is Illumina HiSeq 2000. TCR beta cDNA libraries were prepared using 5'RACE template switching, which introduced a universal primer site and unique molecular identifiers. Synthesis of cDNA was primed from the TCR beta constant segment and was followed by two consecutive PCR amplification steps. In the original analysis: MIGEC handled demultiplexing of the reads and grouping by UMI, while MiTCR was used to assemble and quantify clonotypes. Only TCR cDNA sequences supported by at least two reads were kept to exclude erroneous sequences. The tcR package was used for downstream repertoire analysis, with clonotypes matched between fractions based on CDR3 nucleotide sequence plus V segment. VDJmatch was used to annotate antigen specificity against VDJdb, with one amino acid substitution allowed in CDR3. TCRdb reprocessed the reads; each CDR3 protein sequence makes one entry, and DNA is unavailable. None of the V and J calls come from the authors' own analysis; TCRdb made them. The sample table gives about 160,000 distinct CDR3 sequences. The ten most abundant clones make up just over 20% of the sample.

This chain is built from TRBV9 and TRBJ2-7. The source of this sequence is a man aged 18-70 years in good health. Sequencing was performed on blood T cells: a sorted CD56 or NKG2C T cell subset, CD4+ or CD8+ T cells, or bulk PBMC T cells (not recorded which). CDR3 reads: CASSVGSFLTYEQYF.